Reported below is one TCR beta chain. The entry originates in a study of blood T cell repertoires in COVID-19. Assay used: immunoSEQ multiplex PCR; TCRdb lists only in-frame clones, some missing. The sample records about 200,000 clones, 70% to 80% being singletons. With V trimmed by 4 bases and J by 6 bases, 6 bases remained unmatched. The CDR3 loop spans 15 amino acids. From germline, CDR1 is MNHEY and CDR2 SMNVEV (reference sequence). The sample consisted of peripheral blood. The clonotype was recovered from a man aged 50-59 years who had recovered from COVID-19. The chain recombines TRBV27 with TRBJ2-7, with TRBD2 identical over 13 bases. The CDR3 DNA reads TGTGCCAGCAGTTCCTGGACTAGCGGGAGCGGCGAGCAGTACTTC. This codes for CASSSWTSGSGEQYF.